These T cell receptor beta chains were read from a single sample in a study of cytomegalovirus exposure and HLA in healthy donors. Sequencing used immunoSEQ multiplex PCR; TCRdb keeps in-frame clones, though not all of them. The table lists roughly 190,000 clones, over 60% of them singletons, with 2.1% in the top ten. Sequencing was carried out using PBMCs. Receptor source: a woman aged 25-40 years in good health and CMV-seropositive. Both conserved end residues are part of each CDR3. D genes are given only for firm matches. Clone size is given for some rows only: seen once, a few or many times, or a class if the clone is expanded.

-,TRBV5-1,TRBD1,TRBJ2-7,CASSSGQPYEQYF,TGCGCCAGCAGCTCGGGACAGCCCTACGAGCAGTACTTC
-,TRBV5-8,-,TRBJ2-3,CASSFFPFADTQYF,TGTGCCAGCAGCTTCTTTCCGTTTGCAGATACGCAGTATTTT
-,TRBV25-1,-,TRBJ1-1,CASSRRDNTEAFF,TGTGCCAGCAGTCGCAGGGATAACACTGAAGCTTTCTTT
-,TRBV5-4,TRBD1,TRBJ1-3,CASSTGTVTGNTIYF,TGTGCCAGCAGCACTGGGACAGTTACTGGAAACACCATATATTTT
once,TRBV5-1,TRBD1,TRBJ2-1,CASSGQGGVNEQFF,TGCGCCAGCAGCGGACAGGGGGGGGTCAATGAGCAGTTCTTC
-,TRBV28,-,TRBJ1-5,CASSSGGNGNQPQHF,TGTGCCAGCAGTTCCGGCGGGAACGGCAATCAGCCCCAGCATTTT
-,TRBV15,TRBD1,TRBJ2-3,CATSDRGHTDTQYF,TGTGCCACCAGCGACAGGGGCCACACAGATACGCAGTATTTT
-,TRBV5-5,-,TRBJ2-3,CASSPLGGAVDTQYF,TGTGCCAGCAGCCCGCTTGGGGGGGCGGTAGATACGCAGTATTTT
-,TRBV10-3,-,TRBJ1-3,CAINRAGSGNTIYF,TGTGCCATCAATCGTGCGGGATCTGGAAACACCATATATTTT
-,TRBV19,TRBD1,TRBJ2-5,CASSLGTGRETQYF,TGTGCCAGTAGTCTAGGGACAGGGCGGGAGACCCAGTACTTC
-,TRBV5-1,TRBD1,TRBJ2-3,CASSPGTATDTQYF,TGCGCCAGCAGCCCAGGGACAGCCACAGATACGCAGTATTTT
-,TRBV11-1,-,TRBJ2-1,CASSLELTGGLNSYNEQFF,TGTGCCAGCAGCTTAGAACTTACGGGGGGCCTCAACTCCTACAATGAGCAGTTCTTC
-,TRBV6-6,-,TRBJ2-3,CASSPRDTQYF,TGTGCCAGCAGTCCCAGGGATACGCAGTATTTT
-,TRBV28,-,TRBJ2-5,CASSEQLYSTKTQYF,TGTGCCAGCAGTGAACAGTTATACTCCACCAAGACCCAGTACTTC
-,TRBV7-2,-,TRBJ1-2,CASSLRRVDYGYTF,TGTGCCAGCAGCTTAAGGAGGGTTGACTATGGCTACACCTTC
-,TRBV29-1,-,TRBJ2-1,CSVPRHDPDNEQFF,TGCAGCGTTCCCCGACATGACCCTGACAATGAGCAGTTCTTC
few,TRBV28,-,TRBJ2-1,CASSYQAYYSYNEQFF,TGTGCCAGCAGTTACCAAGCGTATTACTCCTACAATGAGCAGTTCTTC
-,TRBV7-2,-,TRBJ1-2,CASSPRQSYNYGYTF,TGTGCCAGCAGCCCTCGACAGAGTTACAACTATGGCTACACCTTC
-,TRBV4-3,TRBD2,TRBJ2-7,CASSQERGGYSEQYF,TGCGCCAGCAGCCAAGAAAGGGGAGGGTATAGCGAGCAGTACTTC
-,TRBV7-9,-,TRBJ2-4,CASSFPGVENIQYF,TGTGCCAGCAGCTTCCCGGGAGTGGAGAACATTCAGTACTTC
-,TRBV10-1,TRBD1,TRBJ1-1,CASSDRDRDDTEAFF,TGCGCCAGCAGTGACCGGGACAGAGACGACACTGAAGCTTTCTTT
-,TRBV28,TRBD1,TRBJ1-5,CASSAHRDRRLSNQPQHF,TGTGCCAGCAGCGCACACCGGGACAGGAGGCTTAGCAATCAGCCCCAGCATTTT
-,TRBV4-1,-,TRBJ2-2,CASSQEALRGRGNTGELFF,TGCGCCAGCAGCCAAGAGGCCCTGCGCGGTCGAGGGAACACCGGGGAGCTGTTTTTT
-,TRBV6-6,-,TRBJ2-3,CASSYSVASITDTQYF,TGTGCCAGCAGTTACTCAGTAGCGTCTATCACAGATACGCAGTATTTT
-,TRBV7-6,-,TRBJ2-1,CASSLAVGSGNNEQFF,TGTGCCAGCAGCTTAGCCGTCGGGAGTGGGAACAATGAGCAGTTCTTC
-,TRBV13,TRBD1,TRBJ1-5,CASSFRGGNQPQHF,TGTGCCAGCAGCTTCAGGGGGGGCAATCAGCCCCAGCATTTT
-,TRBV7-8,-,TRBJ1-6,CASSRQTISSYNSPLHF,TGTGCCAGCAGTCGACAGACGATCAGCTCCTATAATTCACCCCTCCACTTT
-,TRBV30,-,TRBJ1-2,CAWFSEGSYGYTF,TGTGCCTGGTTCTCGGAGGGATCTTATGGCTACACCTTC
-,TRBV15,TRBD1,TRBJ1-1,CATSRGTGQGMNTEAFF,TGTGCCACCAGCAGAGGGACCGGACAGGGCATGAACACTGAAGCTTTCTTT
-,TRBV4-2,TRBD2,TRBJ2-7,CASSQDLAGAYEQYF,TGTGCCAGCAGCCAAGATCTAGCGGGGGCCTACGAGCAGTACTTC
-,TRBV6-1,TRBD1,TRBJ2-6,CASSVSGTVGSGANVLTF,TGTGCCAGCAGTGTTTCCGGGACAGTAGGCTCCGGGGCCAACGTCCTGACTTTC
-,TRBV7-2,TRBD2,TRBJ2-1,CASSSSSGDFYNEQFF,TGTGCCAGCAGCTCATCTAGCGGAGACTTCTACAATGAGCAGTTCTTC
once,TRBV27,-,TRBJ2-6,CASSPLWGSSGANVLTF,TGTGCCAGCAGCCCTTTATGGGGCTCTTCTGGGGCCAACGTCCTGACTTTC
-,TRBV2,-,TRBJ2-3,CASRITRGATQYF,TGTGCCAGCAGGATTACCAGGGGGGCTACGCAGTATTTT
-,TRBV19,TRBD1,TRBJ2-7,CASSMGQGDEQYF,TGTGCCAGTAGTATGGGACAGGGGGACGAGCAGTACTTC
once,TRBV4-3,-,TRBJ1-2,CASSQDYPQAYGYTF,TGCGCCAGCAGCCAAGATTACCCTCAAGCCTATGGCTACACCTTC
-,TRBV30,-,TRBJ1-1,CAWSGQGYGEAFF,TGTGCCTGGAGTGGTCAGGGGTATGGGGAAGCTTTCTTT
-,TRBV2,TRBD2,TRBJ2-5,CASLRGGDQETQYF,TGTGCCAGCTTGCGGGGGGGGGACCAAGAGACCCAGTACTTC
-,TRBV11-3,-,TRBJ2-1,CASSLDGRGDEQFF,TGTGCCAGCAGCTTAGATGGGAGGGGGGATGAGCAGTTCTTC
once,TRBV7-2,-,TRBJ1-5,CASSPVGGNQPQHF,TGTGCCAGCAGCCCGGTAGGGGGCAATCAGCCCCAGCATTTT
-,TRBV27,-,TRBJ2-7,CASSFTPVPPYEQYF,TGTGCCAGCAGCTTCACCCCGGTGCCCCCCTACGAGCAGTACTTC
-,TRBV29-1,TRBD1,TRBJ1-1,CSGSGGRTEAFF,TGTAGCGGGTCAGGGGGTAGAACTGAAGCTTTCTTT
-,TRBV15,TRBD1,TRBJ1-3,CATSRDRTGTGNTIYF,TGTGCCACCAGCAGAGATAGGACAGGCACTGGAAACACCATATATTTT
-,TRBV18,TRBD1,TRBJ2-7,CASAGQGAHEQYF,TGTGCCAGCGCGGGACAGGGGGCCCACGAGCAGTACTTC
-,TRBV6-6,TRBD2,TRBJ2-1,CASSFLAGDYNEQFF,TGTGCCAGCAGTTTTCTAGCGGGGGATTACAATGAGCAGTTCTTC
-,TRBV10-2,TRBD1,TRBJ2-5,CASSDRQGPETQYF,TGCGCCAGCAGTGACAGACAGGGGCCGGAGACCCAGTACTTC
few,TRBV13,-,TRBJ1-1,CASSSGAGGAFF,TGTGCCAGCAGCTCGGGGGCGGGAGGAGCTTTCTTT
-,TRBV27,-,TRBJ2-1,CASSFRGQLTYNEQFF,TGTGCCAGCAGTTTCCGAGGACAGTTAACCTACAATGAGCAGTTCTTC
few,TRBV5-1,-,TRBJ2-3,CASRRVSTDTQYF,TGCGCCAGCAGGCGTGTTAGCACAGATACGCAGTATTTT
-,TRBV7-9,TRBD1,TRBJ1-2,CASSFRTGGYGYTF,TGTGCCAGCAGCTTCAGGACAGGGGGCTATGGCTACACCTTC
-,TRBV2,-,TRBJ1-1,CASSLLSERMNTEAFF,TGTGCCAGCAGCTTACTCTCGGAGAGGATGAACACTGAAGCTTTCTTT
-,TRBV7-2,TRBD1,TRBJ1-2,CASSQGTVHGYTF,TGTGCCAGCAGCCAGGGGACAGTCCATGGCTACACCTTC
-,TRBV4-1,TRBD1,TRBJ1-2,CASSHRQGGNYGYTF,TGCGCCAGCAGCCACAGACAGGGGGGTAACTATGGCTACACCTTC
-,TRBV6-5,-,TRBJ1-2,CASSYDDQGLYGYTF,TGTGCCAGCAGTTACGACGACCAGGGCCTCTATGGCTACACCTTC
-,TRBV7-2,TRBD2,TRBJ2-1,CASSSSGGLAQGQFF,TGTGCCAGCAGTTCTAGCGGGGGCCTTGCCCAGGGGCAGTTCTTC
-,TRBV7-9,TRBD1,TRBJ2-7,CASSSRRTGDYEQYF,TGTGCCAGCAGCTCCCGTAGGACAGGGGATTACGAGCAGTACTTC
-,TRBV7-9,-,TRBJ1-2,CASGLPGREYGYTF,TGTGCCAGCGGCTTACCCGGGAGGGAATATGGCTACACCTTC
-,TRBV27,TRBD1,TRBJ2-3,CASSLREGGKADTQYF,TGTGCCAGCAGTTTAAGGGAAGGGGGCAAGGCAGATACGCAGTATTTT
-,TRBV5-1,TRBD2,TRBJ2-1,CASSLVPLAGYNEQFF,TGCGCCAGCAGCTTGGTCCCACTAGCGGGGTACAATGAGCAGTTCTTC
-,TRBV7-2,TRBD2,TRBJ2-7,CASSWRGTSGGHEQYF,TGTGCCAGCAGCTGGAGGGGGACTAGCGGGGGCCACGAGCAGTACTTC